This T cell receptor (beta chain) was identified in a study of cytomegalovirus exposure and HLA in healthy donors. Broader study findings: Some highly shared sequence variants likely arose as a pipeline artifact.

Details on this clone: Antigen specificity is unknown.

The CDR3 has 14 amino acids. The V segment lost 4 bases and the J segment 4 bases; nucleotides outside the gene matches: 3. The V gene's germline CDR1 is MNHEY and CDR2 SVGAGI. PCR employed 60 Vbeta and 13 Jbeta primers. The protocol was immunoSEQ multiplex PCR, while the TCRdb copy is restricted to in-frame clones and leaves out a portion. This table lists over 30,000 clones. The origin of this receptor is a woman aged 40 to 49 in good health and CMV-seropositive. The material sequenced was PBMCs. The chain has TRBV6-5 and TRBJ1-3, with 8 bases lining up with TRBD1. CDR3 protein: CASSSRGQGNTIYF. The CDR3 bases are TGTGCCAGCAGTTCCAGGGGGCAAGGAAACACCATATATTTT.